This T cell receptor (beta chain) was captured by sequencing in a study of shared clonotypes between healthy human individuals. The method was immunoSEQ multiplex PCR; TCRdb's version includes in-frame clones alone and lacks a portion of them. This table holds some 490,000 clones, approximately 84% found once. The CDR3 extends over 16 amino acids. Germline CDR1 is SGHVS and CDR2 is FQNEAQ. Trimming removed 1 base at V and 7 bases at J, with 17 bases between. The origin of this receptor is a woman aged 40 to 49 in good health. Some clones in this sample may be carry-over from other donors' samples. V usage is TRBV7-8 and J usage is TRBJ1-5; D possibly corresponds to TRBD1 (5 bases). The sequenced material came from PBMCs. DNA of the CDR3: TGTGCCAGCAGCTTAGTAATAGGGCAGGGTCGGCAGCCCCAGCATTTT. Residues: CASSLVIGQGRQPQHF.